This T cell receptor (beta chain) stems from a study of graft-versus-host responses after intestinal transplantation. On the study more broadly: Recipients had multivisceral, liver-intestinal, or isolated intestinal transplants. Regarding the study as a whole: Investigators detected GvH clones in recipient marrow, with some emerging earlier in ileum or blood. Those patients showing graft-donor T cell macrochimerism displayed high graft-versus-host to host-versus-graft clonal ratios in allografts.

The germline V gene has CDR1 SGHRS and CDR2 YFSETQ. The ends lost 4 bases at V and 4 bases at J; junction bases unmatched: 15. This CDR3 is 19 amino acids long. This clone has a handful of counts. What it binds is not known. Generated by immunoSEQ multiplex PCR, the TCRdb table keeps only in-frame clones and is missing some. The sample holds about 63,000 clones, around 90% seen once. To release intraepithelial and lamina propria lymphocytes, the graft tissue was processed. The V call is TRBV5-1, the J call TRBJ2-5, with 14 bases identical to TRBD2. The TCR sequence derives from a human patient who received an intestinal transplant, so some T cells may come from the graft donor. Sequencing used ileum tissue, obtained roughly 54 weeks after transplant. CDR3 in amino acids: CASSLLWAGTSGGGETQYF. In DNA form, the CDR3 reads TGCGCCAGCAGCCTATTGTGGGCCGGGACTAGCGGGGGAGGAGAGACCCAGTACTTC.